This T cell receptor (beta chain) is from a study of blood T cell repertoires in COVID-19. Overall study: The United States, Italy and Spain provided the acute and convalescent COVID-19 samples.

Per the germline V gene, CDR1 is SQVTM and CDR2 is ANQGSEA. Losses at the gene ends were 7 bases for V and 2 bases for J; bases not matched to a gene: 7. CDR3 length: 13 residues. This clone was picked up a small number of times. Sequencing used immunoSEQ multiplex PCR; TCRdb keeps in-frame clones, though not all of them. The sample lists 100,000 to 150,000 clones; around 82% were seen once. This receptor was obtained from a woman aged 25 to 39 who had recovered from COVID-19. This rearrangement joins TRBV29-1 to TRBJ1-2; 7 positions match TRBD1. The sample was peripheral blood. The CDR3 loop reads CSAGGTANYGYTF. DNA for the CDR3: TGCAGCGCTGGCGGGACAGCCAACTATGGCTACACCTTC.